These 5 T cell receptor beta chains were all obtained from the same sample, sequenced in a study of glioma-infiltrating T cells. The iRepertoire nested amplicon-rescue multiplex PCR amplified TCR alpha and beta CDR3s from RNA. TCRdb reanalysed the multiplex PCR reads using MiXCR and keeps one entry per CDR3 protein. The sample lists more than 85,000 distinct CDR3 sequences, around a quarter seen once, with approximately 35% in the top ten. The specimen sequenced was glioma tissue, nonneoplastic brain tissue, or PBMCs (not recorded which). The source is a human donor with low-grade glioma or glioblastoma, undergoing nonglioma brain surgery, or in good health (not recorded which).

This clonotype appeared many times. The chain's CDR3 is CASSLKDTGELFF. CDR3 nucleotides: TGTGCCAGCAGCTTAAAGGACACCGGGGAGCTGTTTTTT. The chain carries TRBV7-3 and TRBJ2-2; D uncertain. V gave up 1 base and J gave up 3 bases, with 3 bases separating them. The CDR3 totals 13 residues. CDR1 is SGHTA and CDR2 is FQGTGA in the germline V gene.

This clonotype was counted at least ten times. CDR3 in amino acids: CASSPQGPYYNIQYF. The CDR3 DNA sequence: TGTGCCAGCAGCCCCCAGGGGCCCTATTACAACATTCAGTACTTC. The gene calls are TRBV28 and TRBJ2-4; D is possibly TRBD1 (6 bases). CDR1 MDHEN and CDR2 SYDVKM come from the germline V gene. The CDR3 runs to 15 residues. Trimming shortened V by 6 bases and J by 7 bases, and 19 bases separated the two germline ends.

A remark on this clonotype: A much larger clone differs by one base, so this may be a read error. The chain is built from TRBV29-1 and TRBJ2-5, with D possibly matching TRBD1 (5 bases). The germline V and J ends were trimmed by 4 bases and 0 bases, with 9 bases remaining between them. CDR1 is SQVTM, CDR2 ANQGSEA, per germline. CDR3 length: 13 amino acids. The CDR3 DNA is TGCAGCGTTGGGGGCACGTACCAAGAGACCCAGTACTTC. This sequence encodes CSVGGTYQETQYF. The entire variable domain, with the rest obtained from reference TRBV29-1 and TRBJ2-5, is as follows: SAVISQKPSRDICQRGTSLTIQCQVDSQVTMMFWYRQQPGQSLTLIATANQGSEATYESGFVIDKFPISRPNLTFSTLTVSNMSPEDSSIYLCSVGGTYQETQYFGPGTRLLVL.

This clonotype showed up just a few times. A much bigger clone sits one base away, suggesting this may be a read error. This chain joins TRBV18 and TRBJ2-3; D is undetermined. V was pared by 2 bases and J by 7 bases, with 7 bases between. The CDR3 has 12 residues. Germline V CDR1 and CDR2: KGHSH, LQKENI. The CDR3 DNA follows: TGTGCCAGCTCACCAGACCCCTATACGCAGTATTTT. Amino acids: CASSPDPYTQYF.

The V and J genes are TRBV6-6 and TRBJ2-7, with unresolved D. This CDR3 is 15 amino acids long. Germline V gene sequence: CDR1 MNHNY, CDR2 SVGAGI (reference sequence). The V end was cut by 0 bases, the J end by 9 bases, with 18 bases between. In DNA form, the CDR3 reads TGTGCCAGCAGTTACTCTGGAGTGAGCTCCTACTCGCAGTACTTC. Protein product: CASSYSGVSSYSQYF.